A selection of T cell receptor beta chains follows, all from one sample in a study of blood T cell repertoires in COVID-19. Produced via immunoSEQ multiplex PCR; TCRdb's table is partial and in-frame only. This table holds about 80,000 clones, over 75% found once. The specimen sequenced was peripheral blood. The receptors shown here come from a human donor in a cohort sampled during active COVID-19. Each CDR3 is given with its conserved first and last residue. Fields, in order: D gene, V gene, clone size, J gene, CDR3 DNA, CDR3 protein. The D gene is left open where the match is weak. Size tells how often a clone was seen (once, few, many) or the class of an expanded clone, and some rows leave it out.

>.|TRBV5-1|.|TRBJ1-3
TGCGCCAGCAGCTTGGAACTTTCTGGAAACACCATATATTTT
CASSLELSGNTIYF
>.|TRBV5-1|.|TRBJ2-7
TGCGCCAGCAGCCCCCCGGCACTGAAACGCGGCGAGCAGTACTTC
CASSPPALKRGEQYF
>.|TRBV2|once|TRBJ2-3
TGTGCCAGCAGTGGCCTGGACGGGCTGGGGGCGACAGATACGCAGTATTTT
CASSGLDGLGATDTQYF
>.|TRBV9|few|TRBJ2-7
TGTGCCAGCAGCGGTCGGGACAACTCCTACGAGCAGTACTTC
CASSGRDNSYEQYF
>TRBD2|TRBV6-2/TRBV6-3|once|TRBJ2-7
TGTGCCAGCAGTTACGCAAGACTAGCGGGGGGAACCTCCTACGAGCAGTACTTC
CASSYARLAGGTSYEQYF
>.|TRBV11-3|.|TRBJ2-3
TGTGCCAGCAGTGAGGGACTTTTCACAGATACGCAGTATTTT
CASSEGLFTDTQYF
>TRBD2|TRBV5-1|.|TRBJ2-3
TGCGCCAGCAGCTTGGGAGCTAGCGGTAGCACAGATACGCAGTATTTT
CASSLGASGSTDTQYF
>.|TRBV29-1|.|TRBJ1-6
TGCAGCGCCCAGGGTCCTAACCCTAATTCACCCCTCCACTTT
CSAQGPNPNSPLHF
>TRBD1|TRBV3-1/TRBV3-2|.|TRBJ1-1
TGTGCCAGCAGGCATACAGGGGTGAACACTGAAGCTTTCTTT
CASRHTGVNTEAFF
>.|TRBV6-4|.|TRBJ1-1
TGTGCCAGCAAGGTAGAGGGGGTAGCGGGGACTGAAGCTTTCTTT
CASKVEGVAGTEAFF
>TRBD1|TRBV14|.|TRBJ1-3
TGTGCCAGCAGCCAGGCTGACAGGGTGCGGAGAGGAAACACCATATATTTT
CASSQADRVRRGNTIYF
>TRBD2|TRBV3-1/TRBV3-2|.|TRBJ2-1
TGTGCCAGCAGCCAAGAAGGCAAGAAACTAGCGGGAGGGCCCGAGCAGTTCTTC
CASSQEGKKLAGGPEQFF
>TRBD1|TRBV5-8|.|TRBJ2-1
TGTGCCAGCAGCCCCGTGGGACAGGGGAGAAATGAGCAGTTCTTC
CASSPVGQGRNEQFF
>TRBD1|TRBV5-1|once|TRBJ2-1
TGCGCCAGCAGCTATAAGGGACAGGGGTACAATGAGCAGTTCTTC
CASSYKGQGYNEQFF
>TRBD1|TRBV7-2|.|TRBJ1-3
TGTGCCAGCAGCTTTTTGAACAGGGGCTCTGGAAACACCATATATTTT
CASSFLNRGSGNTIYF
>TRBD1|TRBV13|.|TRBJ2-6
TGTGCCAGCAGCACCCGGGACAGGGTTCTGTCTGGGGCCAACGTCCTGACTTTC
CASSTRDRVLSGANVLTF
>.|TRBV5-4|.|TRBJ1-4
TGTGCCAGCAGCCTCGAGGAGGAAAAACTGTTTTTT
CASSLEEEKLFF
>TRBD2|TRBV28|.|TRBJ2-1
TGTGCCAGCAGTTTCTCGGGAGGCCGTAATGAGCAGTTCTTC
CASSFSGGRNEQFF
>TRBD1|TRBV11-1|.|TRBJ2-5
TGTGCTTCACGGGACAGGCCAGGGACCCAGTACTTC
CASRDRPGTQYF
>TRBD2|TRBV10-3|.|TRBJ2-5
TGTGCCATCAGTGAATCTAGCGGGGGGAAAGAGACCCAGTACTTC
CAISESSGGKETQYF
>TRBD2|TRBV7-6|.|TRBJ2-3
TGTGCCAGCAGCCCCGGGACTAGTACAGATACGCAGTATTTT
CASSPGTSTDTQYF
>.|TRBV5-1|.|TRBJ2-3
TGCGCCAGCAGCCCCCCCGGAGATACGCAGTATTTT
CASSPPGDTQYF
>.|TRBV28|.|TRBJ1-3
TGTGCCAGCAACCAGGGCTCAGTTTACTCTGGAAACACCATATATTTT
CASNQGSVYSGNTIYF
>.|TRBV5-1|.|TRBJ2-2
TGCGCCAGCAGCTCTCGGGGATACACCGGGGAGCTGTTTTTT
CASSSRGYTGELFF
>.|TRBV5-1|.|TRBJ2-2
TGCGCCAGCAGCACGGTCGGGGTGTCCTTAACCGGGGAGCTGTTTTTT
CASSTVGVSLTGELFF
>TRBD2|TRBV13|once|TRBJ2-1
TGTGCCAGCAGCCGGTACGGAGGACTAGCGGGAGGGTACAATGAGCAGTTCTTC
CASSRYGGLAGGYNEQFF
>TRBD2|TRBV5-1|few|TRBJ2-2
TGCGCCAGCAGCTCAAAACCTCTAGCGGGGCTGAACACCGGGGAGCTGTTTTTT
CASSSKPLAGLNTGELFF
>.|TRBV6-5|few|TRBJ2-7
TGTGCCAGCAGCCCCCCCCTGTACGAGCAGTACTTC
CASSPPLYEQYF
>.|TRBV5-8|.|TRBJ2-5
TGTGCCAGCAGCTTGGGTCAGGGAGGAGAGACCCAGTACTTC
CASSLGQGGETQYF
>TRBD1|TRBV30|.|TRBJ1-2
TGTGCCTGGAGTGAAGGACAGGGGAATGGCTACACCTTC
CAWSEGQGNGYTF
>.|TRBV6-1|.|TRBJ2-5
TGTGCCAGCAGTGGTACAGGGCGACAGTCACAAGAGACCCAGTACTTC
CASSGTGRQSQETQYF
>.|TRBV7-3|.|TRBJ2-2
TGTGCCAGCAGCATTAGAACCCCCGGGGAGCTGTTTTTT
CASSIRTPGELFF
>TRBD1|TRBV5-1|.|TRBJ1-2
TGCGCCAGCAGCTTGGACCCGACAGGGGTTGGATATGGCTACACCTTC
CASSLDPTGVGYGYTF
>TRBD1|TRBV5-1|.|TRBJ2-7
TGCGCCAGCAGCCCAGGACAGGGGAGGCGGGAGCAGTACTTC
CASSPGQGRREQYF
>.|TRBV5-6|.|TRBJ1-2
TGTGCCAGCAGCATGCTATCAGGGTCGGAATATGGCTACACCTTC
CASSMLSGSEYGYTF
>TRBD1|TRBV10-3|.|TRBJ1-2
TGTGCCATCAGTCAGGACAGGGGATTAGGCTACACCTTC
CAISQDRGLGYTF
>.|TRBV30|many|TRBJ1-2
TGTGCCTGGAGTTCGAGTTATGGCTACACCTTC
CAWSSSYGYTF
>.|TRBV30|.|TRBJ2-7
TGTGCCTGGAGTCTAACTCACCGCCCCTACGAGCAGTACTTC
CAWSLTHRPYEQYF
>TRBD2|TRBV12-5|.|TRBJ2-1
TGTGCTAGTGGTCCGGGGCTAGCGGGGAATGAGCAGTTCTTC
CASGPGLAGNEQFF